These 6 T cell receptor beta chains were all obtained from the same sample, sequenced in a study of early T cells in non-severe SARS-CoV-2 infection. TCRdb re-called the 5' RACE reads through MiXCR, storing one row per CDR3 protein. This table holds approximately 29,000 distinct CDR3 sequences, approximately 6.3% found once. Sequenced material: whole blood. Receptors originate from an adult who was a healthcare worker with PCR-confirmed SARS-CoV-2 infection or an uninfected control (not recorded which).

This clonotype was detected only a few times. CDR3 amino acids: CASSSQGGETQYF. The CDR3 nucleotides are TGTGCCAGCAGCTCACAGGGCGGAGAGACCCAGTACTTC. V gene TRBV7-6 combines with J gene TRBJ2-5; tentatively, D is TRBD1 (6 bases). Per the germline V gene, CDR1 is SGHVS and CDR2 is FNYEAQ. Trimming pared 4 bases from V and 4 bases from J, leaving 10 bases between. The CDR3 runs to 13 residues.

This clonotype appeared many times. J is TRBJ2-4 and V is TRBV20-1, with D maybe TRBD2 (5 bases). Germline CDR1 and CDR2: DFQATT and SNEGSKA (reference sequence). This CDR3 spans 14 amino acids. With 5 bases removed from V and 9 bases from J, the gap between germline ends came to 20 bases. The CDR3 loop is CSAEREGTKGIQYF. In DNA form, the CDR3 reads TGCAGTGCTGAAAGAGAGGGAACAAAGGGCATTCAGTACTTC.

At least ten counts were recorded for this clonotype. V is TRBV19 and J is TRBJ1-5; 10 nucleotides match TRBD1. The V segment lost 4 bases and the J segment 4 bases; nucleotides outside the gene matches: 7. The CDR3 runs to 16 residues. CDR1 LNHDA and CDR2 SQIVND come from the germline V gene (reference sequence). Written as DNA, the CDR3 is TGTGCCAGTAGTAGAGGGACAGGGGAATGGAATCAGCCCCAGCATTTT. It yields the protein CASSRGTGEWNQPQHF. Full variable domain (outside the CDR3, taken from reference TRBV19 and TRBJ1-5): DGGITQSPKYLFRKEGQNVTLSCEQNLNHDAMYWYRQDPGQGLRLIYYSQIVNDFQKGDIAEGYSVSREKKESFPLTVTSAQKNPTAFYLCASSRGTGEWNQPQHFGDGTRLSIL.

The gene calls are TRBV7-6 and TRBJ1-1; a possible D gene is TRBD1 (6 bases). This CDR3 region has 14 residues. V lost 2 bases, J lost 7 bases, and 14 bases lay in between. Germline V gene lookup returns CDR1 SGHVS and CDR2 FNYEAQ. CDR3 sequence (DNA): TGTGCCAGCAGCTTACAGGGGTCAATGGATGAAGCTTTCTTT. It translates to CASSLQGSMDEAFF. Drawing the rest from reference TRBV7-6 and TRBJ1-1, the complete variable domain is GAGVSQSPRYKVTKRGQDVALRCDPISGHVSLYWYRQALGQGPEFLTYFNYEAQQDKSGLPNDRFSAERPEGSISTLTIQRTEQRDSAMYRCASSLQGSMDEAFFGQGTRLTVV.

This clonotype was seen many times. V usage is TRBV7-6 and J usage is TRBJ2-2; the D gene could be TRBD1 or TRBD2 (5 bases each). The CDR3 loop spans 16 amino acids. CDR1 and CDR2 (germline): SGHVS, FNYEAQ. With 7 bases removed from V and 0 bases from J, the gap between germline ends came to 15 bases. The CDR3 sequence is CASIKGTVANTGELFF. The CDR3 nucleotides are TGTGCCAGCATCAAGGGGACCGTCGCGAACACCGGGGAGCTGTTTTTT.

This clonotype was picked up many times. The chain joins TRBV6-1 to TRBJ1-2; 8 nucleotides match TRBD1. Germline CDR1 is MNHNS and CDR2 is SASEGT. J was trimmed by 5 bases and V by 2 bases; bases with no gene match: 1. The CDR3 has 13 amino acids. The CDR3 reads CASSENRGYGYTF. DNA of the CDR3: TGTGCCAGCAGTGAAAACAGGGGGTATGGCTACACCTTC.